This T cell receptor beta chain was sequenced for a study of T cells after yellow fever vaccination. Study-wide results and limits: The study noted that FACS-sorted repertoires could contain abundant clonotypes contaminating from the bulk population. Post-booster samples contained most primary-vaccination clones (around 95% CD4, about 87% CD8).

Worth noting for this clonotype: What it binds is not known.

The authors made TCR cDNA by 5'RACE template switching, adding a universal primer site and UMIs. TCRdb reprocessed the 5' RACE reads via MiXCR and lists one record per CDR3 protein. The sample consists of some 400,000 distinct CDR3 sequences, approximately 18% of them appearing once. The V end lost 7 bases, the J end lost 7 bases, and 10 bases lay between the germline ends. The CDR3 is made up of 11 amino acids. The germline V gene has CDR1 SQVTM and CDR2 ANQGSEA. This TCR was recovered from a man aged 18 to 30 who received the YFV17D yellow fever vaccine. This chain links TRBV29-1 with TRBJ2-2; D is unclear. Sequencing was performed on PBMCs, taken before the yellow fever booster vaccination. CDR3 nucleotides: TGCAGCGGGAACAGCCTCGGGGAGCTGTTTTTT. This encodes CSGNSLGELFF.